Below, 14 T cell receptor beta chains from the same sample are listed, as sequenced in a study of shared clonotypes between healthy human individuals. The table came from immunoSEQ multiplex PCR; TCRdb's copy has only in-frame clones and leaves some out. Here the sample spans millions of clones, 90% to 95% being singletons. As defined, naive CD8 cells were CD45RO-negative and positively selected for CCR7, with terminally differentiated effector memory CD45RA+ cells excluded. The sequenced sample was naive CD8+ T cells from PBMCs. The receptors here all came from a man younger than 35 in good health. Some clones in this sample may be carry-over from other donors' samples.

This chain links TRBV19 with TRBJ2-1; D is undetermined. Deletions cut 3 bases from V and 3 bases from J, with 9 bases between. CDR1 and CDR2 from the germline V gene are LNHDA and SQIVND (reference sequence). The CDR3 is made up of 14 amino acids. The chain's CDR3 is CASSMAESYNEQFF. CDR3 in DNA: TGTGCCAGTAGTATGGCGGAGAGCTACAATGAGCAGTTCTTC.

The gene calls are TRBV6-1 and TRBJ1-1; maybe TRBD1 (5 bases). CDR3 size: 14 residues. Trimming left V 1 base short and J 3 bases short, with 9 bases between. Germline assignment: CDR1 MNHNS and CDR2 SASEGT. DNA for the CDR3: TGTGCCAGCAGTGAAGACTCCAGGGACACTGAAGCTTTCTTT. Its protein product is CASSEDSRDTEAFF.

This rearrangement joins TRBV4-1 to TRBJ2-2, with 9 bases fitting TRBD1. Per germline, CDR1 MGHRA and CDR2 YSYEKL. The CDR3 is 19 amino acids. Losses at the gene ends were 0 bases for V and 6 bases for J; bases not matched to a gene: 14. CDR3 in DNA: TGCGCCAGCAGCCAAGATGGGACAGGGTCGGCCCTGTGGCCCGGGGAGCTGTTTTTT. Its protein is CASSQDGTGSALWPGELFF.

The chain uses TRBV27 and TRBJ1-1; D is ambiguous. The CDR3 runs to 15 residues. V lost 2 bases, J lost 3 bases, and 13 bases lay in between. The germline V gene encodes CDR1 MNHEY and CDR2 SMNVEV (reference sequence). The CDR3 here is CASSLRIGQHTEAFF. The CDR3 DNA is TGTGCCAGCAGTTTAAGAATAGGGCAGCACACTGAAGCTTTCTTT.

CDR3 protein: CASSLRAESSYEQYF. CDR3 nucleotide sequence: TGTGCCAGCAGCTTACGGGCGGAGAGCTCCTACGAGCAGTACTTC. The rearrangement uses TRBV7-9 and TRBJ2-7; the D is unclear. Per germline, CDR1 SEHNR and CDR2 FQNEAQ (reference sequence). The CDR3 totals 15 residues. The ends were cut back, 2 bases at V and 0 bases at J, with 11 bases in the middle.

V is TRBV28 and J is TRBJ2-7; TRBD2 matches at 14 bases. Per the germline V gene, CDR1 is MDHEN and CDR2 is SYDVKM. V gave up 5 bases and J gave up 4 bases; unmatched junction bases: 10. This CDR3 spans 17 amino acids. CDR3 in amino acids: CASSVGLAGAWLYEQYF. The CDR3 region has the DNA TGTGCCAGCAGTGTGGGACTAGCGGGAGCCTGGTTGTACGAGCAGTACTTC.

This clone was picked up a small number of times. The chain joins TRBV29-1 to TRBJ1-1; possible D gene TRBD1, 5 bases. The CDR3 runs to 15 residues. Per the germline V gene, CDR1 is SQVTM and CDR2 is ANQGSEA. The V end lost 4 bases, the J end lost 3 bases, and 18 bases lay between the germline ends. CDR3 DNA: TGCAGCGTTGCTTCACGGGGACGGGTCGACACTGAAGCTTTCTTT. Amino acid sequence: CSVASRGRVDTEAFF.

About this clone: Different DNA sequences within this sample yield the same CDR3. V is TRBV27 and J is TRBJ2-1; 13 nucleotides align to TRBD2. The J segment lost 7 bases and the V segment lost 3 bases, leaving 9 bases of the junction unmatched. Per the germline V gene, CDR1 is MNHEY and CDR2 is SMNVEV (reference sequence). The CDR3 length is 17 residues. For the CDR3, the DNA is TGTGCCAGCAGTTTGTTACTAGCGGGAGGGCCGGGGAATGAGCAGTTCTTC. Translated, it gives CASSLLLAGGPGNEQFF.

This chain joins TRBV7-8 and TRBJ1-3; no reliable D call. The CDR3 contains 15 residues. The V and J ends lost 6 bases and 0 bases respectively, with 12 bases between them. Germline CDR1 reads SGHVS; CDR2 reads FQNEAQ. CDR3 DNA sequence: TGTGCCAGCAGTCTGGTGTATAGCTCTGGAAACACCATATATTTT. Protein sequence: CASSLVYSSGNTIYF. Supplemented by reference TRBV7-8 and TRBJ1-3, the full variable domain reads GAGVSQSPRYKVAKRGQDVALRCDPISGHVSLFWYQQALGQGPEFLTYFQNEAQLDKSGLPSDRFFAERPEGSVSTLKIQRTQQEDSAVYLCASSLVYSSGNTIYFGEGSWLTVV.

The rearrangement joins TRBV28 to TRBJ2-2; 9 positions agree with TRBD1. CDR3 length equals 16 residues. Trimming cost V 5 bases and J 5 bases; bases outside gene matches: 9. Germline lookup yields CDR1 MDHEN and CDR2 SYDVKM. The CDR3 nucleotides are TGTGCCAGCAGTCCTGGCGAGACAGGGGGTACCGGGGAGCTGTTTTTT. Its translation: CASSPGETGGTGELFF.

As to this clone: At the DNA level, this CDR3 is encoded by other sequences in the same sample as well. This chain joins TRBV11-2 and TRBJ2-7; D is uncertain. This CDR3 comprises 12 residues. Between the trimmed V and J ends, which lost 1 base and 1 base, there was a span of 2 bases. The germline gives CDR1 SGHAT, CDR2 FQNNGV. The CDR3 reads CASSLGSYEQYF. CDR3 bases: TGTGCCAGCAGCTTAGGGTCCTACGAGCAGTACTTC.

The rearrangement joins TRBV29-1 to TRBJ2-7; 8 bases are a match to TRBD1. The V and J ends lost 1 base and 0 bases, in that order; junction bases with no gene match: 5. The CDR3 extends over 15 amino acids. Per germline, CDR1 SQVTM and CDR2 ANQGSEA. The CDR3 is CSVEGTGTLSYEQYF. DNA of the CDR3: TGCAGCGTTGAAGGGACAGGGACACTCTCCTACGAGCAGTACTTC.

This clone was counted once. The chain uses TRBV11-3 and TRBJ2-7; D unclear. Germline values: CDR1 SGHNT, CDR2 YENEEA. Trimming shortened V by 0 bases and J by 3 bases, and 15 bases separated the two germline ends. The CDR3 runs to 16 residues. CDR3 in amino acids: CASSLDLARPLYEQYF. The CDR3 DNA follows: TGTGCCAGCAGCTTAGATCTGGCTAGGCCCCTCTACGAGCAGTACTTC. Full variable domain (missing parts from reference TRBV11-3 and TRBJ2-7): EAGVVQSPRYKIIEKKQPVAFWCNPISGHNTLYWYLQNLGQGPELLIRYENEEAVDDSQLPKDRFSAERLKGVDSTLKIQPAELGDSAVYLCASSLDLARPLYEQYFGPGTRLTVT.

J is TRBJ1-2 and V is TRBV10-2; 7 bases fit TRBD1. The CDR3 length is 13 residues. V was pared by 5 bases and J by 4 bases, with 4 bases of the junction left unmatched. Germline V gene sequence: CDR1 WSHSY, CDR2 SAAADI. CDR3 residues: CASSLTGPYGYTF. The CDR3 region has the DNA TGCGCCAGCAGTTTGACAGGGCCCTATGGCTACACCTTC.